This TCR beta chain originates from a study of T cell repertoires in cytomegalovirus infection. Study-level background: Public TCR beta signatures provided an indication of both CMV infection and a matching HLA type. Study findings and constraints: Within the response measured ex vivo, HLA-C-restricted CMV-specific TCR beta clonotypes were dominant.

Comments on this clonotype: Its specificity is not known. An end of the junction differs from the germline gene, which may be a read error.

Each CDR3 protein is one row after TCRdb ran MiXCR on the reads. The sample comprises around 43,000 distinct CDR3 sequences, approximately 20% of which are singletons, and about 18% rests with the top ten. The sequence derives from a human donor in good health (CMV status not recorded). Some clones in this sample may be carry-over from other donors' samples. Sequenced input: PBMCs, sequenced either directly or after in vitro stimulation (not recorded which).

The chain's CDR3 is CASSQEGTEQYF. The CDR3 DNA is TGTGCCAGCAGCCAAGAGGGAACCGAGCAGTACTTC. The chain carries TRBV4-1 and TRBJ2-7; a weak D match, TRBD2 (5 bases). The germline V gene has CDR1 MGHRA and CDR2 YSYEKL. This CDR3 region has 12 residues.